This T cell receptor beta chain originates from a study of blood T cell repertoires in COVID-19. Study at large: Samples taken during acute and convalescent COVID-19 were collected in the United States, Italy and Spain.

This clone was detected only once. Authors' methods: Quantification of nucleated cells was approximated via reference gene primer amplification. Assay: immunoSEQ multiplex PCR; the TCRdb copy retains only in-frame clones and omits some. V, J and clone size derive from that table, while D and trimming were established from the DNA sequence. Of 100,000 to 150,000 clones in the sample, over 75% were seen once. Germline-derived CDR1 and CDR2 are MGHDK and SYGVNS. CDR3 size: 14 residues. V was trimmed by 0 bases and J by 3 bases, leaving 6 bases between them. This rearrangement joins TRBV25-1 to TRBJ2-1, with D unclear. This sequence was found in a woman of 80 years or more with acute or convalescent COVID-19. Material for sequencing was peripheral blood. The CDR3 nucleotides read TGTGCCAGCAGTGAATATGGCAGCTACAATGAGCAGTTCTTC. Translating gives CASSEYGSYNEQFF.